Listed below are T cell receptor beta chains from one sample, sequenced in a study of CD8 T cells in Susac syndrome. A single record per CDR3 protein comes from TCRdb applying MiXCR to the immunoSEQ multiplex PCR reads. Of 110,000 or so distinct CDR3 sequences in the sample, just under 95% were seen once. Input material: CD4+ T cells from PBMCs. Source of these receptors: a human donor with multiple sclerosis. Both conserved end residues are part of each CDR3. Each record gives: clone size, D gene, V gene, J gene, CDR3 DNA, CDR3 protein. The D gene is left open where the match is weak. The size field is filled for only some rows; it gives once, few, many or a size class.

.	TRBD2	TRBV28	TRBJ2-6	TGTGCCCGCAAACGGATCTGTCTAGGGGAGGGTGGGGCCAACGTCCTGACTTTC	CARKRICLGEGGANVLTF
.	.	TRBV7-6	TRBJ2-7	TGTGCCAGCAGCTTGGAGGGGAGCAGTAGGTACGAGCAGTACTTC	CASSLEGSSRYEQYF
once	.	TRBV6-5	TRBJ1-1	TGTGCCAGCAGCCCACAGGGTCTGGACACTGAAGCTTTCTTT	CASSPQGLDTEAFF
once	.	TRBV7-2	TRBJ1-2	TGTGCCAGCAGCCCACAGAGAAACTATGGCTACACCTTC	CASSPQRNYGYTF
.	.	TRBV7-9	TRBJ2-6	TGTGCCAGCAGCTTAGGGTCCCTCAACGTCCTGACTTTC	CASSLGSLNVLTF
.	TRBD1	TRBV7-2	TRBJ1-4	TGTGCCAGCAGCTCTGGAATCACAGGGGGCGCTAACGAAAAACTGTTTTTT	CASSSGITGGANEKLFF
.	.	TRBV20-1	TRBJ2-7	TGCAGTGCTAGAGATCCCATGGCCAGCGCCGAGCAGTACTTC	CSARDPMASAEQYF
.	TRBD1	TRBV5-1	TRBJ2-6	TGCGCCAGCAGCTTGGGGACCGGGACAGGATCTCTTGGGGCCAACGTCCTGACTTTC	CASSLGTGTGSLGANVLTF
.	.	TRBV11-2	TRBJ2-7	TGTGCCAGCAGCCCCAATGAGGGCCTCGAGCAGTACTTC	CASSPNEGLEQYF
.	TRBD2	TRBV7-2	TRBJ2-5	TGTGCCAGCAGCCCTTACCGGACTAGCGGGCAAGAGACCCAGTACTTC	CASSPYRTSGQETQYF
.	.	TRBV9	TRBJ2-1	TGTGCCAGCAGCATGAGGCCGGGAAGGGATGAGCAGTTCTTC	CASSMRPGRDEQFF
.	.	TRBV7-2	TRBJ1-2	TGTGCCAGCAGCTTAGCGGGGCTGGCAGGGGCCGGTGGCTACACCTTC	CASSLAGLAGAGGYTF
.	TRBD1	TRBV9	TRBJ2-1	TGTGCCAGCAGCGAGCCCGGGACAGGGGGGAGAAATGAGCAGTTCTTC	CASSEPGTGGRNEQFF
.	.	TRBV12-3/TRBV12-4	TRBJ1-2	TGTGCCAGCAGTTTAACGACTAACTATGGCTACACCTTC	CASSLTTNYGYTF
once	.	TRBV29-1	TRBJ1-2	TGCAGCGTTGATTTCGATGGCTACACCTTC	CSVDFDGYTF
.	TRBD1	TRBV20-1	TRBJ1-1	TGCAGTGCTAAGGGAGGTCAGGGGGCGAACACTGAAGCTTTCTTT	CSAKGGQGANTEAFF
.	.	TRBV12-3/TRBV12-4	TRBJ2-7	TGTGCCAGCAGTTTACTTCAGGGTCACGAGCAGTACTTC	CASSLLQGHEQYF
.	TRBD2	TRBV30	TRBJ2-1	TGTGCCTGGAGCCTAAGGGCGACTAGCGGCGATGAGCAGTTCTTC	CAWSLRATSGDEQFF
.	.	TRBV18	TRBJ1-2	TGTGCCAGCTCACCACAGGCAATCAGCTATGGCTACACCTTC	CASSPQAISYGYTF
.	.	TRBV12-3/TRBV12-4	TRBJ2-3	TGTGCCAGCAGTCCGGGGACATGGTTTACTAGCACAGATACGCAGTATTTT	CASSPGTWFTSTDTQYF
.	TRBD1	TRBV5-1	TRBJ1-5	TGCGCCAGCAGCTTAACAGGGGATGGTCAGCCCCAGCATTTT	CASSLTGDGQPQHF
.	.	TRBV6-1	TRBJ2-2	TGTGCCAGCAGTGAAAACACCGGGGAGCTGTTTTTT	CASSENTGELFF
.	.	TRBV12-3/TRBV12-4	TRBJ1-5	TGTGCCAGCAGTCCATACGGGTCAGGGGTGAATCAGCCCCAGCATTTT	CASSPYGSGVNQPQHF